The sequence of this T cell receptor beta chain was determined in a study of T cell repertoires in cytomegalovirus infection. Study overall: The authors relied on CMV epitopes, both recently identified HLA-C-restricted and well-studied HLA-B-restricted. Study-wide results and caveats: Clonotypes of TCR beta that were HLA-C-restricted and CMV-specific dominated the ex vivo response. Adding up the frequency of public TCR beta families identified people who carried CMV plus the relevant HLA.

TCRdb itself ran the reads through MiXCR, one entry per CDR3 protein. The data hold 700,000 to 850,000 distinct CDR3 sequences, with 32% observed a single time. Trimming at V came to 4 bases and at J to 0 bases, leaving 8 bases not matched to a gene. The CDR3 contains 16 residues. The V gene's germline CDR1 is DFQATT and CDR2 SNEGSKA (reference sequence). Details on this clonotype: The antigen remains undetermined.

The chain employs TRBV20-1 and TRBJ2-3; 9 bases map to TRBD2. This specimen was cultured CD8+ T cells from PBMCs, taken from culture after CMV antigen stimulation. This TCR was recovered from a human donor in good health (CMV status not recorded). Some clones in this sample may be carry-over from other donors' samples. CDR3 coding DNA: TGCAGTGCTAACCGACTAGCGGATACTAGCACAGATACGCAGTATTTT. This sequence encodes CSANRLADTSTDTQYF.